This T cell receptor beta chain was sequenced for a study of regulatory T cells in long-lasting Graves disease. Study-wide findings and caveats: Persistent disease was characterized by preferential usage of TRBV28, TRBJ1-2 and TRBJ2-5.

Stated time point: newly diagnosed GD, antithyroid drugs for less than 3 months. The TCR library used RNA extracted from PBMCs. Libraries of TCR beta came from iRepertoire HTBI primers plus Arm-PCR of CDR3 regions. MiXCR was run by TCRdb on the multiplex PCR reads, yielding one entry per CDR3 protein. This sample has 450,000 to 600,000 distinct CDR3 sequences, with approximately 13% found just once. A note on this clonotype: The antigen is unknown.

Germline-derived CDR1 and CDR2 are MNHEY and SVGAGI. V lost 2 bases to trimming and J lost 2 bases, with 15 bases between them. The CDR3 is 17 amino acids. Another study also made use of these data, one on T cells in Graves' hyperthyroidism and ophthalmopathy. That investigation notes: Primed by the HTBI set, a first-round RT-PCR was run on the TCR CDR3.

The TCR originated in a man aged 30 to 45 with Graves disease. The chain joins TRBV6-5 to TRBJ2-2; tentatively, D is TRBD2 (7 bases). The sample here was peripheral blood mononuclear cells (PBMCs), taken at new diagnosis, from a patient treated with antithyroid drugs. The DNA of the CDR3 is TGTGCCAGCAGTTACGGGGGGGGACAAGTAAACACCGGGGAGCTGTTTTTT. It translates to CASSYGGGQVNTGELFF.